A single sample is the source of the 10 T cell receptor beta chains below, sequenced in a study of vaccination effects on CD4 cells after COVID-19. The assay was immunoSEQ multiplex PCR, and TCRdb's table has in-frame clones only and misses some. Of about 40,000 clones listed, around two thirds are singletons. Their antigens are not known. Culture proceeded for approximately 9 days, and CD4+ T cells were then isolated. Participants got two doses of BNT162b2 or mRNA-1273 vaccine. Sequencing was performed on CD4+ T cells from PBMCs cultured without peptide, taken after COVID-19 vaccination. All receptors come from a human donor who received a COVID-19 vaccine.

The V gene is TRBV27, the J gene TRBJ1-6; D is ambiguous. V gave up 0 bases and J gave up 6 bases, with 12 bases separating them. From germline, CDR1 is MNHEY and CDR2 SMNVEV (reference sequence). This CDR3 contains 16 residues. The CDR3 coding sequence is TGTGCCAGCAGTTTATCGGCAGTCATGGGTAATTCACCCCTCCACTTT. This sequence encodes CASSLSAVMGNSPLHF.

J is TRBJ2-5 and V is TRBV6-4; TRBD2 is a possible D gene (6 bases). The CDR3 contains 17 residues. V dropped 6 bases and J dropped 2 bases, with 22 bases sitting between them. Looked up from germline, CDR1 is MRHNA and CDR2 is SNTAGT. The CDR3 is CASRGTVVGGRQETQYF. For the CDR3, the DNA is TGTGCCAGCAGAGGTACAGTTGTCGGGGGTCGGCAAGAGACCCAGTACTTC.

In this sample, this clone turned up once. This chain uses TRBV2 with TRBJ2-7, with 11 bases matching TRBD2. V shed 6 bases and J 3 bases; nucleotides not matched to a gene: 7. Germline values: CDR1 SNHLY, CDR2 FYNNEI. This CDR3 spans 15 amino acids. CDR3 bases: TGTGCCAGCAGAGCCGGGACTAGCGGTAGCTACGAGCAGTACTTC. Amino acids: CASRAGTSGSYEQYF.

The chain employs TRBV12-5 and TRBJ2-5; D could derive from TRBD1 or TRBD2 (8 bases each). The CDR3 is made up of 17 amino acids. V lost 1 base, J lost 4 bases, and 19 bases lay in between. Germline lookup yields CDR1 LGHNT and CDR2 FRNRAP. This chain's CDR3 is CASGLGSGGAGGETQYF. CDR3 nucleotides: TGTGCTAGTGGTTTGGGCTCAGGGGGCGCGGGGGGAGAGACCCAGTACTTC.

The chain is built from TRBV3-1 (or the pseudogene TRBV3-2) and TRBJ1-4, with D uncertain. V gave up 4 bases and J gave up 7 bases, with 7 bases separating them. The CDR3 is 12 residues long. Per the germline V gene, CDR1 is LGHDT and CDR2 is YNNKEL (reference sequence). The CDR3 DNA reads as TGTGCCAGCAGCCTGAGAGGTGAAAAACTGTTTTTT. It translates to CASSLRGEKLFF.

The V call is TRBV10-3, the J call TRBJ2-6; 8 nucleotides match TRBD1. Germline CDR1 and CDR2: ENHRY and SYGVKD. There are 19 residues in the CDR3. V lost 2 bases to trimming and J lost 3 bases; unmatched junction nucleotides: 12. CDR3 DNA: TGTGCCATCAGTGAGGCCAGCCGACAGGGGAGTTTTGGGGCCAACGTCCTGACTTTC. Its protein product is CAISEASRQGSFGANVLTF.

The sample holds a few counts of this clone. This chain connects TRBV7-9 to TRBJ2-1; D is unresolved. V lost 4 bases to trimming and J lost 2 bases, with 6 bases between them. The CDR3 covers 13 residues. Looked up from germline, CDR1 is SEHNR and CDR2 is FQNEAQ (reference sequence). CDR3 loop: CASSSIAYNEQFF. Here the CDR3 DNA reads TGTGCCAGCAGCTCCATCGCCTACAATGAGCAGTTCTTC.

In this sample, this clone turned up once. This rearrangement joins TRBV2 to TRBJ1-2, with no clear D. Trimming took off 9 bases at V and 3 bases at J, with 11 bases between the two ends. Per germline, CDR1 SNHLY and CDR2 FYNNEI. This CDR3 is built from 12 residues. This chain's CDR3 is CARRRADYGYTF. The CDR3 region has the DNA TGTGCCAGGAGGCGGGCTGACTATGGCTACACCTTC.

The V gene is TRBV7-9, the J gene TRBJ2-7; D possibly corresponds to TRBD2 (5 bases). Germline loops: CDR1 SEHNR, CDR2 FQNEAQ (reference sequence). The CDR3 has 12 residues. Trimming took 2 bases from V and 6 from J, leaving 8 bases between them. The CDR3 DNA is TGTGCCAGCAGCTTAACTAGACGCGAGCAGTACTTC. It encodes CASSLTRREQYF.

The DNA for the CDR3 is TGCGCCAGCAGCCCAACTAAGACAGGGGGCGGCTACGAGCAGTACTTC. It specifies CASSPTKTGGGYEQYF. The V and J genes are TRBV5-1 and TRBJ2-7, with 10 bases that match TRBD1. V lost 4 bases and J lost 3; bases outside the gene matches: 10. Germline V gene data show CDR1 as SGHRS and CDR2 as YFSETQ. This CDR3 is built from 16 residues.